The rows below give T cell receptor beta chains drawn from one sample of a study of long-term antiretroviral therapy in people with HIV. The assay was immunoSEQ multiplex PCR, and TCRdb's table has in-frame clones only and misses some. Of about 24,000 clones in the sample, roughly 85% were seen once. The sample was unsorted PBMCs, taken 1.2 years after starting antiretroviral therapy. The source of these receptors is a middle-aged woman with HIV. CDR3s leave out the opening cysteine and the closing phenylalanine or tryptophan.

cdr3_length v_call cdr3_aa
13 TRBV9 ASSVVGTRNSPLH
10 TRBV7-2 ASSLGTTPLH
13 TRBV5-4 ASSPGQALSEKLF
12 TRBV2 ASSDIGTEYEQY
15 TRBV6-1 ASSEGSDFLAAYEQY
12 TRBV13 ASTRGRAGETQY
16 TRBV6-1 ASSEVRGAPGDTGELF
12 TRBV5-1 ASSLSVSYNEQF
12 TRBV5-1 ASSRWDAMYEQY
14 TRBV6-5 ASSYLAGRDTDTQY
12 TRBV5-1 ASSLGTSKDTQY
13 TRBV4-1 ASSQDRASNYGYT
11 TRBV9 ATSTAMNTEAF
13 TRBV7-9 ASSFTSSPYTEAF
16 TRBV5-5 ASSLDWISGRSNQPQH
12 TRBV6-5 ASSSGVNTGELF
12 TRBV6-6 ASTQGAAGNTIY
12 TRBV19 ASSSQGWGYEQF
13 TRBV7-9 ASSIGTGLGGELF
13 TRBV9 ASSVGIGYQETQY
10 TRBV30 AWSDLNSPLH
13 TRBV7-8 ASSYRDRVPYEQY
13 TRBV13 ASSLGSGPEDTQY